The 7 T cell receptor beta chains given below trace back to one sample, sequenced in a study of cytomegalovirus exposure and HLA in healthy donors. The PCR ran on 60 Vbeta and 13 Jbeta primers. Libraries were prepared by immunoSEQ multiplex PCR; TCRdb keeps only in-frame clonotypes and omits some of them. The sample records about 150,000 clones, more than 75% being singletons. Specimen: PBMCs. The receptors stem from a woman aged 35 to 49 in good health and CMV-seropositive.

The CDR3 nucleotides read TGTGCCAGCAGCCCAGCCGGGGGCGACAGGGTCGGTGGCTACACCTTC. Protein product: CASSPAGGDRVGGYTF. V usage is TRBV7-9 and J usage is TRBJ1-2, with 7 positions matching TRBD1. The length of the CDR3 is 16 residues. Germline loops: CDR1 SEHNR, CDR2 FQNEAQ (reference sequence). The ends lost 5 bases at V and 7 bases at J; junction bases unmatched: 16.

The chain is built from TRBV5-6 and TRBJ2-1, with TRBD1 matching over 7 bases. Germline V gene lookup returns CDR1 SGHDT and CDR2 YYEEEE. This CDR3 is 15 amino acids long. J lost 10 bases, V lost 3 bases, and 13 bases had no gene match. CDR3 DNA: TGTGCCAGCAGCTCAATCCGGGACAGTCCTCTCGAGCAGTTCTTC. Encoded protein: CASSSIRDSPLEQFF. The full variable domain, completed using reference TRBV5-6 and TRBJ2-1, is DAGVTQSPTHLIKTRGQQVTLRCSPKSGHDTVSWYQQALGQGPQFIFQYYEEEERQRGNFPDRFSGHQFPNYSSELNVNALLLGDSALYLCASSSIRDSPLEQFFGPGTRLTVL.

The V and J genes are TRBV7-2 and TRBJ2-4; TRBD1 matches at 8 bases. This CDR3 has 18 amino acids. Germline V gene lookup returns CDR1 SGHTA and CDR2 FQGNSA. The J segment lost 0 bases and the V segment lost 5 bases, leaving 12 bases of the junction unmatched. The CDR3 sequence: CASSVAGTGVLAKNIQYF. CDR3 DNA sequence: TGTGCCAGCAGCGTTGCCGGGACAGGAGTTTTAGCCAAAAACATTCAGTACTTC.

The chain carries TRBV4-2 and TRBJ2-6; perhaps TRBD1 as D (6 bases). This CDR3 contains 17 residues. Germline V CDR1 and CDR2: LGHNA, YNFKEQ. The V and J ends lost 1 base and 3 bases respectively, with 13 bases between them. This CDR3 is CASSQVGAFVGANVLTF. CDR3 DNA sequence: TGTGCCAGCAGCCAAGTGGGGGCCTTCGTTGGGGCCAACGTCCTGACTTTC.

This chain links TRBV27 with TRBJ2-7; perhaps TRBD1 as D (5 bases). Trimming shortened V by 2 bases and J by 5 bases, and 13 bases separated the two germline ends. Germline CDR1 and CDR2: MNHEY and SMNVEV (reference sequence). This CDR3 region has 14 residues. The chain's CDR3 is CASSLQGRGDEQYF. CDR3 in DNA: TGTGCCAGCAGTTTACAGGGAAGGGGCGACGAGCAGTACTTC.

This clone was seen a handful of times. The CDR3 coding sequence is TGCGCCAGCACGACAGGGAAAAATCAGCCCCAGCATTTT. As protein: CASTTGKNQPQHF. The chain combines TRBV23-1 with TRBJ1-5; TRBD1 aligns across 7 bases. TRBV23-1 qualifies as an ORF whose function is uncertain. The junction had 4 bases not matched to a gene; V was cut back by 7 bases and J by 4 bases. The CDR3 has 13 amino acids.

V is TRBV28 and J is TRBJ2-7; D is possibly TRBD2 (6 bases). Between the trimmed V and J ends, which lost 3 bases and 0 bases, there was a span of 12 bases. CDR1 and CDR2 from the germline V gene are MDHEN and SYDVKM. CDR3 length: 15 residues. CDR3 protein: CASSFWTGVSYEQYF. CDR3 DNA sequence: TGTGCCAGCAGTTTTTGGACGGGAGTCTCCTACGAGCAGTACTTC.